Listed below are T cell receptor beta chains from one sample, sequenced in a study of a mutant IDH1 vaccine in newly diagnosed glioma. For these TCRs, the target antigens are not known. Assay used: immunoSEQ multiplex PCR; TCRdb lists only in-frame clones, some missing. The table lists 25,000 or so clones, 80% to 85% of them singletons, with about 3% in the top ten. Sequenced here: PBMCs, sampled from a glioma patient whose treatment included an IDH1 peptide vaccine. The origin of the receptors is a middle-aged man with glioma. CDR3s include the opening cysteine and the closing phenylalanine or tryptophan. The D gene is left open where the match is weak. Where a row states a size, it is once, few, many or the class of an expanded clone; other rows omit it.

TRBV7-8	TRBJ2-5	.	.	CASSPQGPQETQYF	TGTGCCAGCAGCCCACAGGGACCCCAAGAGACCCAGTACTTC
TRBV5-1	TRBJ1-2	.	.	CASSVHGYTF	TGCGCCAGCAGTGTCCATGGCTACACCTTC
TRBV29-1	TRBJ1-1	.	few	CSVDGGHTEAFF	TGCAGCGTTGATGGGGGGCACACTGAAGCTTTCTTT
TRBV5-1	TRBJ1-1	.	.	CASRPFHGDTEAFF	TGCGCCAGCAGACCTTTTCATGGGGACACTGAAGCTTTCTTT
TRBV19	TRBJ2-1	TRBD2	few	CASRAGGRYNEQFF	TGTGCCAGTAGAGCGGGAGGGCGTTACAATGAGCAGTTCTTC
TRBV7-2	TRBJ2-1	TRBD2	.	CASSSGGGGWSGSFHEQFF	TGTGCCAGCAGCTCCGGAGGGGGGGGGTGGAGCGGGAGTTTCCATGAGCAGTTCTTC
TRBV7-9	TRBJ2-1	.	.	CASSPEGEQFF	TGTGCCAGCAGCCCCGAGGGTGAGCAGTTCTTC
TRBV5-1	TRBJ2-2	TRBD1	few	CASSLSGQGATGELFF	TGCGCCAGCAGCTTGTCGGGACAGGGGGCCACCGGGGAGCTGTTTTTT
TRBV13	TRBJ2-1	TRBD2	.	CASSLYLAGEDEQFF	TGTGCCAGCAGCTTATACCTAGCGGGAGAGGATGAGCAGTTCTTC
TRBV2	TRBJ2-2	.	.	CASSERDNTGELFF	TGTGCCAGCAGTGAAAGGGACAACACCGGGGAGCTGTTTTTT
TRBV7-9	TRBJ2-3	TRBD2	once	CASSWDYQSSTDTQYF	TGTGCCAGCAGCTGGGACTATCAGTCTAGCACAGATACGCAGTATTTT
TRBV7-9	TRBJ2-1	TRBD2	.	CASSPIRGSGHNEQFF	TGTGCCAGCAGCCCTATTCGCGGGAGTGGACACAATGAGCAGTTCTTC
TRBV2	TRBJ1-2	.	.	CASGQFLYGYTF	TGTGCCAGCGGGCAGTTCCTCTATGGCTACACCTTC
TRBV4-1	TRBJ1-4	.	.	CASSRRRVEEKLFF	TGCGCCAGCAGCCGAAGGAGGGTAGAGGAAAAACTGTTTTTT
TRBV6-1	TRBJ2-1	.	medium-sized	CASIGNGNEQFF	TGTGCCAGTATAGGAAACGGCAATGAGCAGTTCTTC
TRBV6-1	TRBJ2-7	TRBD2	.	CASSEKRDEQYF	TGTGCCAGCAGTGAAAAGCGGGATGAGCAGTACTTC
TRBV5-4	TRBJ1-6	.	.	CASSSVDSPLHF	TGTGCCAGCAGCTCGGTGGACTCACCCCTCCACTTT
TRBV2	TRBJ2-7	.	.	CASKGRSAYEQYF	TGTGCCAGCAAGGGTAGATCCGCCTACGAGCAGTACTTC
TRBV7-9	TRBJ1-3	.	.	CASSLVQGHTIYF	TGTGCCAGCAGCTTAGTGCAGGGACACACCATATATTTT
TRBV10-3	TRBJ1-1	.	.	CAISAFGGNTEAFF	TGTGCCATCTCCGCCTTTGGGGGGAACACTGAAGCTTTCTTT
TRBV5-3	TRBJ2-2	.	.	CARSLAEPHKAPPGELFF	TGTGCCAGAAGCTTGGCCGAGCCCCATAAGGCACCACCGGGGGAGCTGTTTTTT
TRBV9	TRBJ2-5	.	.	CASSVDRQETQYF	TGTGCCAGCAGCGTAGACAGGCAAGAGACCCAGTACTTC
TRBV4-1	TRBJ1-3	.	once	CASSQDRNSGNTIYF	TGCGCCAGCAGCCAAGACAGGAACTCTGGAAACACCATATATTTT
TRBV27	TRBJ1-1	TRBD1	once	CASSKMTGLGTEAFF	TGTGCCAGCAGTAAGATGACAGGGCTGGGGACTGAAGCTTTCTTT
TRBV20-1	TRBJ2-1	.	.	CSTRQWDEQFF	TGCAGTACGCGACAATGGGATGAGCAGTTCTTC
TRBV6-5	TRBJ2-7	.	.	CASRQQASYEQYF	TGTGCCAGCAGACAGCAGGCCTCCTACGAGCAGTACTTC
TRBV21-1	TRBJ1-1	.	.	CASSNRQGTMNTEAFF	TGTGCCAGCAGCAACCGACAGGGGACCATGAACACTGAAGCTTTCTTT
TRBV9	TRBJ1-4	TRBD1	few	CASSTSGTGGEKLFF	TGTGCCAGCAGCACATCCGGGACAGGGGGTGAAAAACTGTTTTTT
TRBV9	TRBJ2-3	TRBD2	.	CASSLAGALDTQYF	TGTGCCAGCAGCCTAGCGGGAGCTTTGGATACGCAGTATTTT
TRBV5-1	TRBJ2-7	.	once	CASSVQGTEQYF	TGCGCCAGCAGCGTACAGGGAACCGAGCAGTACTTC